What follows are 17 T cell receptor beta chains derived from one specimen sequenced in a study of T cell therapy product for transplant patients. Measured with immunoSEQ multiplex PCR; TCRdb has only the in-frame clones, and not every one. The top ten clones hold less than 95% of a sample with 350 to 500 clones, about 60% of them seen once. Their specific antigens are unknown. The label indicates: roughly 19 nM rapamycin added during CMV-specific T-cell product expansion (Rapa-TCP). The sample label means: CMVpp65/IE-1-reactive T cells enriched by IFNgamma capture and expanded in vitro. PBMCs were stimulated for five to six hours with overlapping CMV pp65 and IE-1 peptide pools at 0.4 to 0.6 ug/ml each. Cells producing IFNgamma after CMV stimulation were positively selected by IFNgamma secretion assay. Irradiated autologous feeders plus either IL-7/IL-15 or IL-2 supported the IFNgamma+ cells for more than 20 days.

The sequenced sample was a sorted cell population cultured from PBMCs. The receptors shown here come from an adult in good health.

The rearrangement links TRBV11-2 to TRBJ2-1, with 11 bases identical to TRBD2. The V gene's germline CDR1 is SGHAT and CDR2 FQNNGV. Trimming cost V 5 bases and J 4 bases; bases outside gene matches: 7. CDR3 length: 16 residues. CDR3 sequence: CASSISGTSGYNEQFF. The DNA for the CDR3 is TGTGCCAGCAGCATCTCCGGGACTAGCGGTTACAATGAGCAGTTCTTC.

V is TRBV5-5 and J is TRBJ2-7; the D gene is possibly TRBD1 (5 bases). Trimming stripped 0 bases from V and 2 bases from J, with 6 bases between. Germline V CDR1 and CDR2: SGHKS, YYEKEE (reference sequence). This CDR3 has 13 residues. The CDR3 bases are TGTGCCAGCAGCTTGGTGGACACCTACGAGCAGTACTTC. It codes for CASSLVDTYEQYF.

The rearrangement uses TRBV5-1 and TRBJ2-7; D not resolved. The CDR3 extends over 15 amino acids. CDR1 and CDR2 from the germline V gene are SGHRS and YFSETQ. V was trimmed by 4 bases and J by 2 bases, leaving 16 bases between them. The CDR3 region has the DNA TGCGCCAGCAGCCTTCGTAGTGCTTTGACCTACGAGCAGTACTTC. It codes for CASSLRSALTYEQYF. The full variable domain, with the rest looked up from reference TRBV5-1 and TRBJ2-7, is KAGVTQTPRYLIKTRGQQVTLSCSPISGHRSVSWYQQTPGQGLQFLFEYFSETQRNKGNFPGRFSGRQFSNSRSEMNVSTLELGDSALYLCASSLRSALTYEQYFGPGTRLTVT.

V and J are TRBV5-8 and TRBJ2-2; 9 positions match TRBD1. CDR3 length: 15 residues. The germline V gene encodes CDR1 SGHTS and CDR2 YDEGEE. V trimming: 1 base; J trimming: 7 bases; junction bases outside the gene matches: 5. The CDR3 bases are TGTGCCAGCAGCTTGTTGGGACAGGGAGTCGGGGAGCTGTTTTTT. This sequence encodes CASSLLGQGVGELFF.

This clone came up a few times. Here the CDR3 DNA reads TGTGCCAGCAGTTACAATAAGAACACTGAAGCTTTCTTT. Translated: CASSYNKNTEAFF. The V and J genes are TRBV6-5 and TRBJ1-1; D unclear. The CDR3 covers 13 residues. Germline V lookup: CDR1 MNHEY, CDR2 SVGAGI. Trimming left V 2 bases short and J 1 base short, with 5 bases between.

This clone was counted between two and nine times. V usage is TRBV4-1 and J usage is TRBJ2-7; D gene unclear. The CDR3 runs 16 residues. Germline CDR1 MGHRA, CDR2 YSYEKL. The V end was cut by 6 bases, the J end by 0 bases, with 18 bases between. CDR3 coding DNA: TGCGCCAGCAGTGGTGCCGAGACGGTCCTCTCCTACGAGCAGTACTTC. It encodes CASSGAETVLSYEQYF.

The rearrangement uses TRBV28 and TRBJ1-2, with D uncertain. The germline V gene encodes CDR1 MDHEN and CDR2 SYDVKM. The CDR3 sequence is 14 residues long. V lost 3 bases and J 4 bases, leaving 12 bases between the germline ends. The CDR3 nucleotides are TGTGCCAGCAGTTTCCTTGACGGAGGCTATGGCTACACCTTC. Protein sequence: CASSFLDGGYGYTF.

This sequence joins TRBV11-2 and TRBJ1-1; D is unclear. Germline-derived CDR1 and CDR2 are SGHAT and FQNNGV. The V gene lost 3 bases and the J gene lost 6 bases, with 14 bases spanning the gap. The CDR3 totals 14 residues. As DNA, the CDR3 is TGTGCCAGCAGCTTTGCAGCCGGGGTCGCTGAAGCTTTCTTT. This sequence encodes CASSFAAGVAEAFF.

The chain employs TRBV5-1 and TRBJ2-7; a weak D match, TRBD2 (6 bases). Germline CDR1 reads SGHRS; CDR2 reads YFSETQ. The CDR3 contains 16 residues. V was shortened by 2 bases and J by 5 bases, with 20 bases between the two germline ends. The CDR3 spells CASSFPSSGLGNEQYF. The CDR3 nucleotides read TGCGCCAGCAGCTTTCCTTCCTCGGGACTTGGCAACGAGCAGTACTTC.

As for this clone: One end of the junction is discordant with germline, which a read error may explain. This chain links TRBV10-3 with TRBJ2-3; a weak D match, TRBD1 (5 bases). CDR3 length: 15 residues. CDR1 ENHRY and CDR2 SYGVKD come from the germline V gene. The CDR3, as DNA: TGTGCCAGCAGTTCGGGCACTGGGGCCACAGATACGCAGTATTTT. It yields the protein CASSSGTGATDTQYF.

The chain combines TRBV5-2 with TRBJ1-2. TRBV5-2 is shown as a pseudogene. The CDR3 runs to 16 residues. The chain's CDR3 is CASSEEGQALTYGYTF. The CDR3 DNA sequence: TGTGCCAGCAGTGAAGAGGGGCAGGCTCTAACCTATGGCTACACCTTC.

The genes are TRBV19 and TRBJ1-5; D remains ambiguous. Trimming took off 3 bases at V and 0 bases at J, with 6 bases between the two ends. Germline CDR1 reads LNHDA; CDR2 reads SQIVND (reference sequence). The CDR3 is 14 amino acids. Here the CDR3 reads CASSIYYSNQPQHF. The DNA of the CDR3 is TGTGCCAGTAGTATCTATTATAGCAATCAGCCCCAGCATTTT.

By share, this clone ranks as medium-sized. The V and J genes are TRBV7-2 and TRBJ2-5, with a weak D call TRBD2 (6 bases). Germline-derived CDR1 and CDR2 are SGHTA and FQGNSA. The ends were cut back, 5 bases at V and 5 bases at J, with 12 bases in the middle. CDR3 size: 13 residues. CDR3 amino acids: CASSLGGEETQYF. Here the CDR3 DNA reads TGTGCCAGCAGCCTTGGCGGGGAGGAGACCCAGTACTTC.

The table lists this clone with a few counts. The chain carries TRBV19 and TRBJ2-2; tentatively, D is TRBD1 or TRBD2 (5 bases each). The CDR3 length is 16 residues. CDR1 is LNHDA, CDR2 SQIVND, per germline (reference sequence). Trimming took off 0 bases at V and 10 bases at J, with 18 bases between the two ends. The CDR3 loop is CASSIEDGAGWEELFF. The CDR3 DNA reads TGTGCCAGTAGTATAGAGGACGGGGCGGGCTGGGAGGAGCTGTTTTTT.

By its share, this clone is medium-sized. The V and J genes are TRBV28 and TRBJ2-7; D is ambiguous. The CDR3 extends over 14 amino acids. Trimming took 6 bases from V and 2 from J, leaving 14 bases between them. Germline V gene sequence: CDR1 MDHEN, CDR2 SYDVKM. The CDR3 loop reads CASRTIQFTYEQYF. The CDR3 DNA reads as TGTGCCAGCAGGACCATACAGTTCACCTACGAGCAGTACTTC.

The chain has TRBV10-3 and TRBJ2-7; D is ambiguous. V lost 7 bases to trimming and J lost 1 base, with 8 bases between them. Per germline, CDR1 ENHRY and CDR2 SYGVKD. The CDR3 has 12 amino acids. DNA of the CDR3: TGTGCCATCAACGACGGATCCTACGAGCAGTACTTC. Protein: CAINDGSYEQYF.

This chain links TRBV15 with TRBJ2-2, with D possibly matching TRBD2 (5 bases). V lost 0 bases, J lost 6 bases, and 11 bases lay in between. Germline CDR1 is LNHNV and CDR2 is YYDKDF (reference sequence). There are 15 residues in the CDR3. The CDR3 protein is CATSRDRARAGELFF. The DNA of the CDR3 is TGTGCCACCAGCAGAGATCGGGCGAGGGCCGGGGAGCTGTTTTTT.